The clone carrying this T cell receptor beta chain has ten or more counts. The antigen remains undetermined. These data belong to a study of T cells after yellow fever vaccination. Looking at the study overall: Preparation used SMART-Seq v4 Ultra Low Input for the low-cell-number fractions. Study-wide points: Researchers report a weaker secondary response that nonetheless peaked faster, day 5 versus 15. One caveat is that FACS-sorted repertoires could contain abundant clonotypes contaminating from the bulk population. Most clones from primary vaccination were detected again post-booster (roughly 96% CD4, around 88% CD8).

A single record per CDR3 protein comes from TCRdb applying MiXCR to the 5' RACE reads. This table has 110,000 to 150,000 distinct CDR3 sequences, about 6.9% appearing once. This material consisted of CD4+ T cells sorted from PBMCs, taken 10 days after the yellow fever booster vaccination. The origin of this receptor is a man aged 30 to 45 who received the YFV17D yellow fever vaccine.

CDR3 coding DNA: TGTGCCAGCAGTTCCCCTAGAACCGGGGAGCTGTTTTTT. Its protein is CASSSPRTGELFF. This chain connects TRBV6-2 or TRBV6-3 to TRBJ2-2; D ambiguous. The CDR3 loop spans 13 amino acids. V was trimmed by 4 bases and J by 5 bases, leaving 8 bases between them. The V gene's germline CDR1 is MNHEY and CDR2 SVGEGT.